This is a list of T cell receptor beta chains from one sample in a study of cytomegalovirus exposure and HLA in healthy donors. Profiling relied on immunoSEQ multiplex PCR, and the TCRdb table lists in-frame clones only, not all of them. The table has 120,000 to 150,000 clones, around 77% seen once; the top ten hold 2% to 2.5%. Sequencing used PBMCs. These receptors were obtained from a man aged 25-45 years in good health and CMV-seronegative. Both conserved end residues are part of each CDR3. The D gene is left open where the match is weak. The size of a clone is reported for some rows only, either as once, few or many, or as a class for expanded clones.

CDR3 DNA	CDR3 protein	D gene	V gene	J gene	CDR3 length	clone size
TGCAGCGTCCCCAAAGGACAGGGTTCAGATACGCAGTATTTT	CSVPKGQGSDTQYF	TRBD1	TRBV29-1	TRBJ2-3	14	.
TGTGCCAGCAGCCCCCACCGGGACACGCTAACCTACGAGCAGTACTTC	CASSPHRDTLTYEQYF	.	TRBV7-8	TRBJ2-7	16	.
TGCGCCAGCAGCGACGTAAGACAGGGGAGAAATGAGCAGTTCTTC	CASSDVRQGRNEQFF	TRBD1	TRBV10-1	TRBJ2-1	15	once
TGTGCCAGCAGTGTACGGGGGGGCAGTACAGATACGCAGTATTTT	CASSVRGGSTDTQYF	TRBD2	TRBV9	TRBJ2-3	15	.
TGTGCCAGCGGGGAAAGCGGGGGGGAGAACAATGAGCAGTTCTTC	CASGESGGENNEQFF	TRBD2	TRBV7-6	TRBJ2-1	15	.
TGCGCCAGCAGCTCCTCGACTAGCGGGGGGGTCACCGGTGAGCAGTTCTTC	CASSSSTSGGVTGEQFF	TRBD2	TRBV5-1	TRBJ2-1	17	.
TGCGCCAGCAGCTTGGCCGGCGGGGGGCGGTTGAATGAGCAGTTCTTC	CASSLAGGGRLNEQFF	TRBD2	TRBV5-1	TRBJ2-1	16	.
TGTGCCAGCTCTCCCGGGACAGTCCTATACGAGCAGTACTTC	CASSPGTVLYEQYF	TRBD1	TRBV18	TRBJ2-7	14	.
TGCGCCAGCAGCGAACAGACTAGCGGGACGGGGACCCAGTACTTC	CASSEQTSGTGTQYF	TRBD2	TRBV5-1	TRBJ2-5	15	.
TGCGCCAGCAGCTTGGGACAGGGAGGCTACAATGAGCAGTTCTTC	CASSLGQGGYNEQFF	.	TRBV5-1	TRBJ2-1	15	.
TGTGCCAGCAGAATGAGGGCGGACGAGACCCAGTACTTC	CASRMRADETQYF	.	TRBV27	TRBJ2-5	13	.
TGTGCCTGGAGTGTAGCAGGGGGATTCTACGAGCAGTACTTC	CAWSVAGGFYEQYF	TRBD1	TRBV30	TRBJ2-7	14	.
TGCGCCAGCAGCTGGGGACAGGGGATTGAGCAGTACTTC	CASSWGQGIEQYF	TRBD1	TRBV5-1	TRBJ2-7	13	.
TGTGCCAGTCGACAGGGGGCCAAAAACATTCAGTACTTC	CASRQGAKNIQYF	TRBD1	TRBV6-5	TRBJ2-4	13	.
TGTGCCACCAGCTCCCCCGGCAGGGGCACTGGGGCCAACGTCCTGACTTTC	CATSSPGRGTGANVLTF	.	TRBV15	TRBJ2-6	17	once
TGTGCCAGCAGTACAACAGGGGGCTCCTACGAGCAGTACTTC	CASSTTGGSYEQYF	TRBD1	TRBV28	TRBJ2-7	14	.
TGTGCCAGCAGTTCCCTCCCAGGGTTGCAAGAGACCCAGTACTTC	CASSSLPGLQETQYF	.	TRBV27	TRBJ2-5	15	.
TGCGCCAGCAGCCCGGGACTAGCGACCCGGGAGGTTATGAATGAGCAGTTCTTC	CASSPGLATREVMNEQFF	TRBD2	TRBV5-1	TRBJ2-1	18	once
TGTGCCAGCAGTCTAGGGACAAGAAGAAGGAAAACCTACGAGCAGTACTTC	CASSLGTRRRKTYEQYF	.	TRBV28	TRBJ2-7	17	once
TGTGCCAGCAGCATGGACGGTGATAGCACAGATACGCAGTATTTT	CASSMDGDSTDTQYF	.	TRBV5-4	TRBJ2-3	15	.
TGCGCCAGCAGCCAAGAAACGGTAGCGCTACACAATGAGCAGTTCTTC	CASSQETVALHNEQFF	.	TRBV4-1	TRBJ2-1	16	.
TGTGCCACCAGCAGAGGGGCTGCCCAACAGCCCCAGCATTTT	CATSRGAAQQPQHF	.	TRBV15	TRBJ1-5	14	once
TGTGCCAGCAATACGGGATCCCCCTACGAGCAGTACTTC	CASNTGSPYEQYF	.	TRBV28	TRBJ2-7	13	.
TGCGCCAGCAGCGTCGCGGGAGGGTCGGCCTCCTACAATGAGCAGTTCTTC	CASSVAGGSASYNEQFF	TRBD2	TRBV5-1	TRBJ2-1	17	.
TGTGCCAGCAAGCGGGAGACTGCCTACGAGCAGTACTTC	CASKRETAYEQYF	TRBD2	TRBV2	TRBJ2-7	13	.
TGTGCCAGCAGCTCCCCTAGCGGGAGGGCCCCCGGGGAGCTGTTTTTT	CASSSPSGRAPGELFF	TRBD2	TRBV28	TRBJ2-2	16	once
TGTGCCAGCAGCCAAGAGCGAGAAGCCCACGAGCAGTACTTC	CASSQEREAHEQYF	.	TRBV4-2	TRBJ2-7	14	.
TGTGCCAGCAGTTTTTCTGGGACAGGGGCCGTTTTGGGCTATGGCTACACCTTC	CASSFSGTGAVLGYGYTF	TRBD1	TRBV28	TRBJ1-2	18	.
TGTGCCAGCACTGGACAGGGAAACAATCAGCCCCAGCATTTT	CASTGQGNNQPQHF	TRBD1	TRBV6-1	TRBJ1-5	14	.
TGTGCCAGCAGCGTAACCCTGAACGACAGGGGGCTTGGGGAGCTGTTTTTT	CASSVTLNDRGLGELFF	TRBD1	TRBV9	TRBJ2-2	17	.
TGTGCCAGCAGGGTCTGGGGGGGGGACACTGAAGCTTTCTTT	CASRVWGGDTEAFF	.	TRBV6-1	TRBJ1-1	14	.
TGTGCCATCAGTGAACGACTAGCGAAAGAGACCCAGTACTTC	CAISERLAKETQYF	TRBD2	TRBV10-3	TRBJ2-5	14	.
TGTGCCAGCAGCCTCGGACTGATCTACGAGCAGTACTTC	CASSLGLIYEQYF	.	TRBV5-6	TRBJ2-7	13	.
TGTGCCAGCAGCTCCCCCGCCGGGGGGAGGGGTTCACCCCTCCACTTT	CASSSPAGGRGSPLHF	.	TRBV7-3	TRBJ1-6	16	.
TGTGCCAGCAGTGGACAGTACTCCTACAATGAGCAGTTCTTC	CASSGQYSYNEQFF	.	TRBV2	TRBJ2-1	14	.
TGTGCCAGCAGCGTAGGAGGGAGCACTGAAGCTTTCTTT	CASSVGGSTEAFF	.	TRBV9	TRBJ1-1	13	once
TGCGCCAGCAGCCAAGACGGGATTTACTCTGGAAACACCATATATTTT	CASSQDGIYSGNTIYF	.	TRBV4-1	TRBJ1-3	16	few
TGTGCCAGCAGCCCCCACCAGGGAGGTACTGAAGCTTTCTTT	CASSPHQGGTEAFF	.	TRBV7-2	TRBJ1-1	14	once
TGTGCCAGCAGCCCAACTTATAATTCACCCCTCCACTTT	CASSPTYNSPLHF	.	TRBV6-5	TRBJ1-6	13	.
TGTGCCAGCAGGGACAGAACTGGAAACACCATATATTTT	CASRDRTGNTIYF	.	TRBV27	TRBJ1-3	13	.
TGTGCCAGCAGTGATTGGGGGCAGGGATACGAGCAGTACTTC	CASSDWGQGYEQYF	.	TRBV6-5	TRBJ2-7	14	few
TGTGCCAGTAGTATGGGGACAGGGGGCTACGAGCAGTACTTC	CASSMGTGGYEQYF	TRBD1	TRBV19	TRBJ2-7	14	.
TGTGCCAGCAGTTTCAAACAGCCCCAGCATTTT	CASSFKQPQHF	.	TRBV28	TRBJ1-5	11	.
TGTGCCAGCAGGGGGGACAGGGGGTCTCAAGAGACCCAGTACTTC	CASRGDRGSQETQYF	TRBD1	TRBV2	TRBJ2-5	15	.
TGCGCCAGCAGTCTAGCGGGAGAGGGGTCCTACGAGCAGTACTTC	CASSLAGEGSYEQYF	TRBD2	TRBV4-1	TRBJ2-7	15	.